A single sample is the source of the 2 T cell receptor beta chains below, sequenced in a study of Tregs in tolerant kidney transplant recipients. The data were produced by immunoSEQ multiplex PCR, yet TCRdb's version contains in-frame clones alone and is incomplete. The table has roughly 250,000 clones, 80% to 85% seen once. Source material: CD4+ T cells from blood. These receptor sequences come from a human donor in good health.

The CDR3 DNA reads TGTGCCAGCAGCTTGGCGGGACGGGAAGCTTTCTTT. The encoded protein is CASSLAGREAFF. The genes are TRBV5-4 and TRBJ1-1; maybe TRBD1 (5 bases). CDR3 size: 12 residues. With 0 bases removed from V and 8 bases from J, the gap between germline ends came to 8 bases. Germline values: CDR1 SGHNT, CDR2 YYREEE (reference sequence).

The V and J genes are TRBV4-1 and TRBJ2-7; D may correspond to TRBD1 or TRBD2 (5 bases each). This CDR3 spans 14 amino acids. Germline V gives CDR1 MGHRA, CDR2 YSYEKL. V was cut by 4 bases and J by 2 bases, with 12 bases left in between. CDR3 in DNA: TGCGCCAGCAGCCTCCGGGACCCTCCCTACGAGCAGTACTTC. Protein product: CASSLRDPPYEQYF.